This paragraph reports one T cell receptor (beta chain). This sample is drawn from a study of T cell changes during pregnancy in multiple sclerosis. The table came from immunoSEQ multiplex PCR; TCRdb's copy has only in-frame clones and leaves some out. Of roughly 40,000 clones in the sample, 92% were seen once. The trim removed 8 bases at V and 8 bases at J, leaving 15 bases unmatched. Germline CDR1 is MDHEN and CDR2 is SYDVKM. The CDR3 runs 15 residues. The material sequenced was CD4+ T cells from peripheral blood mononuclear cells, taken before pregnancy. The chain links TRBV28 to TRBJ1-2; TRBD1 aligns across 9 bases. This clonotype originated in a female donor with multiple sclerosis, enrolled in a pregnancy study. CDR3 sequence: CASAEPGQGSDGYTF. The CDR3, as DNA: TGTGCCAGCGCGGAACCGGGACAGGGATCGGACGGCTACACCTTC.